One T cell receptor beta chain is described in this entry. TCRdb keeps only in-frame clones here, not all; method: immunoSEQ multiplex PCR. The sample records approximately 120,000 clones, roughly 90% being singletons. This record belongs to a study of blood T cell repertoires in COVID-19. Study overall: Sites in the United States, Italy and Spain provided acute and convalescent COVID-19 samples. Sources were T cells, B-cell-depleted T cells, or PBMCs; the material itself was cDNA or gDNA.

The CDR3 has 12 residues. Germline CDR1 SNHLY, CDR2 FYNNEI. J lost 4 bases, V lost 8 bases, and 4 bases had no gene match. Enrolled during active infection, Seattle patients were then followed longitudinally. The material sequenced was peripheral blood. The source of this sequence is a man in his fifties with COVID-19, enrolled during active disease. This chain joins TRBV2 and TRBJ2-5, with TRBD2 identical over 7 bases. CDR3 sequence reads: CASVWGGETQYF. The CDR3 DNA sequence: TGTGCCAGCGTGTGGGGGGGAGAGACCCAGTACTTC. Filled out from reference TRBV2 and TRBJ2-5, the complete variable domain reads EPEVTQTPSHQVTQMGQEVILRCVPISNHLYFYWYRQILGQKVEFLVSFYNNEISEKSEIFDDQFSVERPDGSNFTLKIRSTKLEDSAMYFCASVWGGETQYFGPGTRLLVL.